This TCR beta chain was captured in a study of response to subunit inactivated influenza vaccine. Study-wide results and limits: With each seasonal influenza vaccination, the authors suggested, few new T cells are recruited.

The CDR3 sequence is 14 residues long. The trim removed 5 bases at V and 8 bases at J, leaving 9 bases unmatched. Germline loops: CDR1 DFQATT, CDR2 SNEGSKA (reference sequence). Worth noting for this clonotype: Its antigen remains unknown.

TCRdb re-analysed the RT-PCR reads in MiXCR, keeping a single row per CDR3 protein. The table shows 500,000 to 600,000 distinct CDR3 sequences, with 10% to 15% occurring only once. The TCR was taken from a man aged 50-60 years who received an inactivated influenza vaccine. Sequencing used PBMCs from blood, obtained 40 to 50 days after vaccination. The chain couples TRBV20-1 to TRBJ2-1; 10 positions agree with TRBD1. CDR3 bases: TGCAGTGCTGCCACCGGGACAGGGGCGGATGAGCAGTTCTTC. Its protein product is CSAATGTGADEQFF.